The T cell receptor beta chain described here comes from a study of molecular identifiers for immune sequencing clone quantification. One entry per CDR3 protein, called by TCRdb with MiXCR from the PCR reads. The table lists some 680,000 distinct CDR3 sequences, 25% of them singletons. A note on this clonotype: One end of the junction does not line up with germline, which may come from a read error.

Germline V CDR1 and CDR2: GTSNPN, SVGIG (reference sequence). This CDR3 spans 12 amino acids. The chain has TRBV30 and TRBJ2-5, with D perhaps TRBD1 or TRBD2 (6 bases each). The TCR comes from a human donor in good health. Some libraries in this study had Jurkat cell RNA spiked in. The sequenced sample was naive CD8+ T cells from blood, with Jurkat cell RNA spiked in. The subset: FACS-sorted CD8+CD4-CCR7+CD45RA+ naive T cells. The CDR3 region has the DNA TGTGCCTGGAGCCTTGGAGGGGGGACTCCCGGGTTC. Protein product: CAWSLGGGTPGF. Complete variable domain (other parts from reference TRBV30 and TRBJ2-5): SQTIHQWPATLVQPVGSPLSLECTVEGTSNPNLYWYRQAAGRGLQLLFYSVGIGQISSEVPQNLSASRPQDRQFILSSKKLLLSDSGFYLCAWSLGGGTPGFGPGTRLLVL.